Detailed here is one T cell receptor beta chain. The sample comes from a study of T cell repertoires in ileal Crohn's disease. The CDR3 consists of 14 residues. Per the germline V gene, CDR1 is SNHLY and CDR2 is FYNNEI. After removal of 8 bases from V and 1 base from J, the junction contained 7 bases not matched to a gene. Clones were read by immunoSEQ multiplex PCR, and TCRdb kept only the in-frame ones, dropping some. Altogether approximately 10,000 clones are present, around 74% being singletons, with the ten largest covering around 7%. As to time point: neoterminal ileum biopsy at postoperative endoscopy, about 6 months after surgery.

Sequenced material: ileal tissue. The TCR originated in an adult with Crohn's disease. The chain links TRBV2 to TRBJ2-7; 8 bases match TRBD2. CDR3 DNA sequence: TGTGCCAGCGACGGGGGGGACGCTTCCTACGAGCAGTACTTC. Translation: CASDGGDASYEQYF.